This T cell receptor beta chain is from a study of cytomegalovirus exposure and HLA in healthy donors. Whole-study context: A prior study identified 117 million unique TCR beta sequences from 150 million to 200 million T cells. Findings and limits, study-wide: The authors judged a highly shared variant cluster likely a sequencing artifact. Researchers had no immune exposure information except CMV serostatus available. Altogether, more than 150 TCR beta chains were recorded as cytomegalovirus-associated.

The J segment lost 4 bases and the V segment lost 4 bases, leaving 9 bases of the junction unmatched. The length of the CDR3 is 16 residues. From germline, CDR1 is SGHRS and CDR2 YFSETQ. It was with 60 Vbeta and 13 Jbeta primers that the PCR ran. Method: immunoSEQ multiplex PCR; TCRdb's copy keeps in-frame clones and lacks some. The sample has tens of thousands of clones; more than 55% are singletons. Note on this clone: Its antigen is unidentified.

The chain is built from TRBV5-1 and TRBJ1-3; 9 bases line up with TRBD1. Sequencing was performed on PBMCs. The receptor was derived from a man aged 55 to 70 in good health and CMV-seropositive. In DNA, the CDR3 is TGCGCCAGCAGCGCTTCCGGGACAGGGTACGGAAACACCATATATTTT. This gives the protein CASSASGTGYGNTIYF.